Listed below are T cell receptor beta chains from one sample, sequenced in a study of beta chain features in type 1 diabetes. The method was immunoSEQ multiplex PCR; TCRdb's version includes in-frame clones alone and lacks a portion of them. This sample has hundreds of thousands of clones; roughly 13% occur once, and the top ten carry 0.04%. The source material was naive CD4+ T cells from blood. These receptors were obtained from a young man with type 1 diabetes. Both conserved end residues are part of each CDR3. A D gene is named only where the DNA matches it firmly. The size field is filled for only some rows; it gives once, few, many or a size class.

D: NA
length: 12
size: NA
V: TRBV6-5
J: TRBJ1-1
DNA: TGTGCCAGCATAGGGGTTCGAGCTGAAGCTTTCTTT
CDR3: CASIGVRAEAFF

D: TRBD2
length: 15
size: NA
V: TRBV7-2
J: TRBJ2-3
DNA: TGTGCCAGCAGTTTTAGCGGGGCACGCACAGATACGCAGTATTTT
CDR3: CASSFSGARTDTQYF

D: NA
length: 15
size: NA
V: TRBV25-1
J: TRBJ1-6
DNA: TGTGCCAGCAGTGAATTAACATCATATAATTCACCCCTCCACTTT
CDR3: CASSELTSYNSPLHF

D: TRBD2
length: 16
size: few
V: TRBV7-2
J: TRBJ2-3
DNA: TGTGCCAGCAGCCCCAGACTAGCGGGGGGCACAGATACGCAGTATTTT
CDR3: CASSPRLAGGTDTQYF

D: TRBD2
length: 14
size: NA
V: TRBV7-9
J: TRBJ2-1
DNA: TGTGCCAGCACCCCTAGCGGGCCATACAATGAGCAGTTCTTC
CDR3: CASTPSGPYNEQFF

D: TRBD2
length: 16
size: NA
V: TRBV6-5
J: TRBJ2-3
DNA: TGTGCCAGCAGTTACTCGCGGGAGTATAGCACAGATACGCAGTATTTT
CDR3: CASSYSREYSTDTQYF

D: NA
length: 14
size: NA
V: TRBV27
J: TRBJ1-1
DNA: TGTGCCAGCAGTTCCCCCGGCTTGAACACTGAAGCTTTCTTT
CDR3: CASSSPGLNTEAFF

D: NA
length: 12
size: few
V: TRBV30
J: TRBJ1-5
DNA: TGTGCCTGGGGAGGCAGGGATCAGCCCCAGCATTTT
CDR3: CAWGGRDQPQHF

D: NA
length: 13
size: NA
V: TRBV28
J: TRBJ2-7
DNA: TGTGCCAGCAGTTTCGGGGCCTCCTACGAGCAGTACTTC
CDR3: CASSFGASYEQYF

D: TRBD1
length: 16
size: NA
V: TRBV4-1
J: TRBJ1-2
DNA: TGCGCCAGCAGCCTCGGGACAGGGCCTGTCCGGTCTGGCTACACCTTC
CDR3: CASSLGTGPVRSGYTF

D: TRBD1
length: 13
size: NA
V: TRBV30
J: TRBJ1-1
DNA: TGTGCCTGGAGTAGGGACAGTAACACTGAAGCTTTCTTT
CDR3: CAWSRDSNTEAFF

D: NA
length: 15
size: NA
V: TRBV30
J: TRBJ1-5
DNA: TGTGCCTGGAGTGTACTAGGGGATGGCAATCAGCCCCAGCATTTT
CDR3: CAWSVLGDGNQPQHF

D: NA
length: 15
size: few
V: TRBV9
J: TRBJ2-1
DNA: TGTGCCAGCAGCGTAGGCGGCTCGGGCGACAATGAGCAGTTCTTC
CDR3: CASSVGGSGDNEQFF

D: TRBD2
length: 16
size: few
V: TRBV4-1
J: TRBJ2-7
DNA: TGCGCCAGCAGCCTCCGGACTAGCGGGAGTACCTACGAGCAGTACTTC
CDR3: CASSLRTSGSTYEQYF

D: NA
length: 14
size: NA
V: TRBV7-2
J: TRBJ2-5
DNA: TGTGCCAGCACGCCCCAAACCCTCCAAGAGACCCAGTACTTC
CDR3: CASTPQTLQETQYF

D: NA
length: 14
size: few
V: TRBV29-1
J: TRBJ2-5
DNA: TGCAGCGTCGTTAGGGTAGGCGGAGGAGAGACCCAGTACTTC
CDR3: CSVVRVGGGETQYF

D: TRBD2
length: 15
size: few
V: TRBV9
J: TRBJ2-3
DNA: TGTGCCAGCAGCGAGGGGACTAGCGGGAGAGATACGCAGTATTTT
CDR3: CASSEGTSGRDTQYF

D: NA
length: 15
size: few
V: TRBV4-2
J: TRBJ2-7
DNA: TGTGCCAGCAGCCAGGCCTGGGACGGTGCCTACGAGCAGTACTTC
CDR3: CASSQAWDGAYEQYF

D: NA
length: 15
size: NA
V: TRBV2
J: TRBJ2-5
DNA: TGTGCCAGCAGGCTCCAAGGGATGAGGGGAGAGACCCAGTACTTC
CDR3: CASRLQGMRGETQYF

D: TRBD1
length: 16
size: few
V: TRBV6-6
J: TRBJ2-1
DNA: TGTGCCAGCAGTACATACGGGACAGGGTTCCCCAATGAGCAGTTCTTC
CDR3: CASSTYGTGFPNEQFF

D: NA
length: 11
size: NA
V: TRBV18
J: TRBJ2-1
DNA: TGTGCCAGCTCACCAAACAATGAGCAGTTCTTC
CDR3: CASSPNNEQFF

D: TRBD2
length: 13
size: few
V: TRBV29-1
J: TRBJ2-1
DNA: TGCAGCGGGTCTAGCGGGAGTATGAATGAGCAGTTCTTC
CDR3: CSGSSGSMNEQFF

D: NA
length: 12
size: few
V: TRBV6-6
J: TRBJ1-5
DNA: TGTGCCAGCCTCAGTAGGGATCAGCCCCAGCATTTT
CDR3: CASLSRDQPQHF

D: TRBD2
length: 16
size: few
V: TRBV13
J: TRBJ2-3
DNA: TGTGCCAGCAGCTCCCGACTAGCGGGGCAACAAGATACGCAGTATTTT
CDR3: CASSSRLAGQQDTQYF

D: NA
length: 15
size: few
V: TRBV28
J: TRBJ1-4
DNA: TGTGCCAGCAGTGAACTACGAGGGGAGGGTGAAAAACTGTTTTTT
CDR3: CASSELRGEGEKLFF

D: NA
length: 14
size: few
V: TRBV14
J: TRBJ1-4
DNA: TGTGCCAGCAGCCAACGGGGGACTGCTGGGAAACTGTTTTTT
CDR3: CASSQRGTAGKLFF

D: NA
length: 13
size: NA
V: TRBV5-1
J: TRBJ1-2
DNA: TGCGCCAGCAGCTTCGAGGCCCTCTATGGCTACACCTTC
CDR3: CASSFEALYGYTF

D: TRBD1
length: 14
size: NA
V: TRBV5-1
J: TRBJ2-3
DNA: TGCGCCAGCAGCTCCGGGACAGTCACAGATACGCAGTATTTT
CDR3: CASSSGTVTDTQYF

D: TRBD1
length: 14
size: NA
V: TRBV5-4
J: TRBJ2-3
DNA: TGTGCCAGCAGCCGGGACAGGCCCACAGATACGCAGTATTTT
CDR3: CASSRDRPTDTQYF